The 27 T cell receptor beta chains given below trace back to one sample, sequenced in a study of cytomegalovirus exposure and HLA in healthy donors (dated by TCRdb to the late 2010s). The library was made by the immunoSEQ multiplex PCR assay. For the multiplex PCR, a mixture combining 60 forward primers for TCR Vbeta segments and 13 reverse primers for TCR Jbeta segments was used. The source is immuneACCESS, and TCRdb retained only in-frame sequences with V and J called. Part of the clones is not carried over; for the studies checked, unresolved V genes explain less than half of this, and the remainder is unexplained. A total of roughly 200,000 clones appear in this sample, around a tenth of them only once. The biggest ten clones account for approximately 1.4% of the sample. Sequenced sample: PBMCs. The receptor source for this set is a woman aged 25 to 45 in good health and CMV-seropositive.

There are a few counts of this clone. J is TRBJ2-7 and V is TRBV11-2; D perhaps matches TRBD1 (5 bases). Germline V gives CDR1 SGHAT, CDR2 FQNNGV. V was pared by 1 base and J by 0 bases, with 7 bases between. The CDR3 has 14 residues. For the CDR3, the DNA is TGTGCCAGCAGCTTAGGACAGTTCTCCTACGAGCAGTACTTC. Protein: CASSLGQFSYEQYF.

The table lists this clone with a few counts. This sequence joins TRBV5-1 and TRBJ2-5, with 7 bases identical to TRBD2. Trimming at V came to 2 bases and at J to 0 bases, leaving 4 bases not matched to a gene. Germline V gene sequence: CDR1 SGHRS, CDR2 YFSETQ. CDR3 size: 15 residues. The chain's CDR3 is CASSLFSGYQETQYF. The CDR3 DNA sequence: TGCGCCAGCAGCTTATTTAGCGGGTACCAAGAGACCCAGTACTTC.

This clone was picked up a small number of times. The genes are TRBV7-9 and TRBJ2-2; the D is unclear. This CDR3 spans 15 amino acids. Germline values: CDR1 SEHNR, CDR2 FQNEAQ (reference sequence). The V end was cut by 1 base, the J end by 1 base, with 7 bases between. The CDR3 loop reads CASSLGRVNTGELFF. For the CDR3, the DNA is TGTGCCAGCAGCTTAGGTCGGGTGAACACCGGGGAGCTGTTTTTT.

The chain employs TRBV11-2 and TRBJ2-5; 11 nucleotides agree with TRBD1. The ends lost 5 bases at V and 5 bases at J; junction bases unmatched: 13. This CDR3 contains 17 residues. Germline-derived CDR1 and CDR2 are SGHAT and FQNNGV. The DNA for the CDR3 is TGTGCCAGCAGCCCACTAAGGACAGGGGGCAGAGGGGAGACCCAGTACTTC. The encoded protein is CASSPLRTGGRGETQYF.

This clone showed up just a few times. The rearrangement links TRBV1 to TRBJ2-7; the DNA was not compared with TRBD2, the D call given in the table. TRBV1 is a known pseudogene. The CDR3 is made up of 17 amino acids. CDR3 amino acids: CTSSLHTSGSSSYEQYF. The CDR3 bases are TGCACCAGCAGCCTGCACACTAGCGGGAGTAGCTCCTACGAGCAGTACTTC.

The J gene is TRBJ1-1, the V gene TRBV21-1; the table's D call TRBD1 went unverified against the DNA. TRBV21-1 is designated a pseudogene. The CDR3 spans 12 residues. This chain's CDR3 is CASGGTATEAFF. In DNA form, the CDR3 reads TGTGCCAGCGGGGGGACAGCTACTGAAGCTTTCTTT.

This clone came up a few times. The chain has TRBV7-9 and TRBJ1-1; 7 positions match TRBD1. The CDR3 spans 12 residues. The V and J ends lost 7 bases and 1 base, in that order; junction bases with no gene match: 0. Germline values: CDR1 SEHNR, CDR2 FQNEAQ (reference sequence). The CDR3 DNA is TGTGCCAGCAACAGGGGGAACACTGAAGCTTTCTTT. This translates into CASNRGNTEAFF.

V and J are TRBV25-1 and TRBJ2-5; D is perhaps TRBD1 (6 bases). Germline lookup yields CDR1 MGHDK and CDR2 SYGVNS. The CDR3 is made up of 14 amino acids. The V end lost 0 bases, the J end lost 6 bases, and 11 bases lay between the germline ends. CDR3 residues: CASSEYWDKKTQYF. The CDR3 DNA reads TGTGCCAGCAGTGAATATTGGGACAAAAAGACCCAGTACTTC.

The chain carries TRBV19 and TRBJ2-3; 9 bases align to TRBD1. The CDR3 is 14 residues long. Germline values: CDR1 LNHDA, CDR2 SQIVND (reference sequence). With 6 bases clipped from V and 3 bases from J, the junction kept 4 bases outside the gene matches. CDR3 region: CASRDRGRTDTQYF. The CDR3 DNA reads TGTGCCAGTAGGGACAGGGGTAGGACAGATACGCAGTATTTT.

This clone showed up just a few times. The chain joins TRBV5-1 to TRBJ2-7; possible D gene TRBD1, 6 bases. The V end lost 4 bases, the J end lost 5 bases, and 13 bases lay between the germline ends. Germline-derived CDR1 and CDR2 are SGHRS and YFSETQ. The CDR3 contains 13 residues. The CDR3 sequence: CASSTGTYHEQYF. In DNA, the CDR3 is TGCGCCAGCAGCACAGGGACATACCACGAGCAGTACTTC.

CDR3 bases: TGTGCCAGCAGCCATTCCTACGAGCAGTACTTC. Translated: CASSHSYEQYF. This rearrangement joins TRBV6-4 to TRBJ2-7; D unresolved. The CDR3 has 11 residues. V was pared by 6 bases and J by 1 base, with 4 bases between. CDR1 is MRHNA, CDR2 SNTAGT, per germline.

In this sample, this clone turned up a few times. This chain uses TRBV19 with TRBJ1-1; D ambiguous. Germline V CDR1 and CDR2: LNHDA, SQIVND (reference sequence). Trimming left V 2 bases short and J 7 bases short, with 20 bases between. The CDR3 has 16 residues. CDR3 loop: CASSISPDRPEGEAFF. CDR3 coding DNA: TGTGCCAGTAGTATATCGCCGGACCGACCGGAGGGTGAAGCTTTCTTT.

The CDR3 here is CASSSGHNRRNQPQHF. Here the CDR3 DNA reads TGTGCCAGCAGTTCGGGACATAACCGAAGGAATCAGCCCCAGCATTTT. The chain carries TRBV6-5 and TRBJ1-5; D perhaps matches TRBD1 (6 bases). Germline V gene lookup returns CDR1 MNHEY and CDR2 SVGAGI. V was clipped by 4 bases and J by 4 bases, with 17 bases between them. The CDR3 has 16 amino acids.

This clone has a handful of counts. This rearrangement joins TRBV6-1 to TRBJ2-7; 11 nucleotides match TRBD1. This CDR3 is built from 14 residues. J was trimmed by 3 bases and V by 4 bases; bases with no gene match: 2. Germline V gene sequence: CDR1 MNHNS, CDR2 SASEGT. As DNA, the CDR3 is TGTGCCAGCAGTGGGGACAGGGGGATCTACGAGCAGTACTTC. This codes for CASSGDRGIYEQYF.

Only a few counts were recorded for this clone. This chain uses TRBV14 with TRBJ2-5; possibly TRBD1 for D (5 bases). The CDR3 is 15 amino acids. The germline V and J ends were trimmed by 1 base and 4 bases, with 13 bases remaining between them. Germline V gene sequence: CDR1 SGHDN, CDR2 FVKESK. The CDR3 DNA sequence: TGTGCCAGCAGCCAAGGGACAAGAGCCCTAGAGACCCAGTACTTC. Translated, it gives CASSQGTRALETQYF.

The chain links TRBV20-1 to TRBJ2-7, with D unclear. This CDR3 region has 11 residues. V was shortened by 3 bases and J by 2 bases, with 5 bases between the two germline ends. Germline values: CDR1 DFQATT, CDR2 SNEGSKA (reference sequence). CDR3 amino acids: CSARSTYEQYF. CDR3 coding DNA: TGCAGTGCTAGGTCAACCTACGAGCAGTACTTC.

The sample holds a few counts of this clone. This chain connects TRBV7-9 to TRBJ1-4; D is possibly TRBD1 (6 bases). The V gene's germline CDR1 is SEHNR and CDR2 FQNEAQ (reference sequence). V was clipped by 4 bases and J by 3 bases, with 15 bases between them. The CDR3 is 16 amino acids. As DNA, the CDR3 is TGTGCCAGCAGCTCCCCAAAGGGGGACCCTAATGAAAAACTGTTTTTT. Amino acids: CASSSPKGDPNEKLFF.

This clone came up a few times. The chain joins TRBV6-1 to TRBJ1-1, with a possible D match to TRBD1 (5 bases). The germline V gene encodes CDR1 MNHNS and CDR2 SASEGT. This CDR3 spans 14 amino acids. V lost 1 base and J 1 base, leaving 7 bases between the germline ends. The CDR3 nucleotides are TGTGCCAGCAGTGAAGGGGGCAAGAACACTGAAGCTTTCTTT. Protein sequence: CASSEGGKNTEAFF.

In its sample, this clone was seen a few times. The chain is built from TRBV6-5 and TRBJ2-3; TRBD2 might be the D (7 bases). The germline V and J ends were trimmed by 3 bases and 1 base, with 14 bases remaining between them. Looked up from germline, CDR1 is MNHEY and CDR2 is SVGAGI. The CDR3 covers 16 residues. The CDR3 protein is CASSYHRRGRTDTQYF. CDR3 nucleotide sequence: TGTGCCAGCAGTTATCACCGGCGGGGGCGCACAGATACGCAGTATTTT.

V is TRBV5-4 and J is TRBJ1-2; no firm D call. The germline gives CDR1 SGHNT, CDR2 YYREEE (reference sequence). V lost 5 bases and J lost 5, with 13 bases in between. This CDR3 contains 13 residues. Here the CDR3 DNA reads TGTGCCAGCAGTTCCGACATCGAGTATGGCTACACCTTC. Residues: CASSSDIEYGYTF.

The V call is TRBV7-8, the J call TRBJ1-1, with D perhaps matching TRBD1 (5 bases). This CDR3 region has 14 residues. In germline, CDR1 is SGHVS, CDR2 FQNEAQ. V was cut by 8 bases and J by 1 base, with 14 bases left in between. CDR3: CASAWDSSNTEAFF. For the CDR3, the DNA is TGTGCCAGCGCTTGGGACTCATCGAACACTGAAGCTTTCTTT.

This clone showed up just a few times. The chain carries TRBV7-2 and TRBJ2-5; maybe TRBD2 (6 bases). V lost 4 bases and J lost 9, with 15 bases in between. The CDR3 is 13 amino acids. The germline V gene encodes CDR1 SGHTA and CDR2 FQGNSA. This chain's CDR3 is CASSSLGGRAQYF. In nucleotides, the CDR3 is TGTGCCAGCAGCTCCCTCGGGGGTCGGGCCCAGTACTTC.

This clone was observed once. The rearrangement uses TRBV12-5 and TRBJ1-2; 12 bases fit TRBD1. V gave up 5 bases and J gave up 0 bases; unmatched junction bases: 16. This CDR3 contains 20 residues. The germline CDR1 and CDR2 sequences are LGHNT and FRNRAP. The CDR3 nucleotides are TGTGCTAGTGGTCCTGGCCTGGGACAGGGGGCGATACACTCTAACTATGGCTACACCTTC. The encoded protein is CASGPGLGQGAIHSNYGYTF.

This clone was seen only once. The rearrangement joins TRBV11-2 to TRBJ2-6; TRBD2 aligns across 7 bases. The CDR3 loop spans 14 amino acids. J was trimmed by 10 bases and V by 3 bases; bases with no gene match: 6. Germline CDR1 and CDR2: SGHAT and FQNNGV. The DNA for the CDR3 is TGTGCCAGCAGCTTGGGGGGGGGATTTAACGTCCTGACTTTC. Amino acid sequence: CASSLGGGFNVLTF.

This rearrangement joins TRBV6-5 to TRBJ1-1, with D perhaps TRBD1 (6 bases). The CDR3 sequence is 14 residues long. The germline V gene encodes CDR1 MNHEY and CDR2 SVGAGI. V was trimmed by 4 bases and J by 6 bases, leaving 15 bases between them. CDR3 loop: CASSWQGRGPEAFF. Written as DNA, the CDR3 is TGTGCCAGCAGTTGGCAGGGGAGGGGTCCTGAAGCTTTCTTT.

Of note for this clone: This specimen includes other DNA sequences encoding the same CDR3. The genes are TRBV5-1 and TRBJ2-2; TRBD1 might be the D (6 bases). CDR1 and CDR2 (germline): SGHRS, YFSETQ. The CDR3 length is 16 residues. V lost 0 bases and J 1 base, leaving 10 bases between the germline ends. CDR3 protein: CASSLGSTGNTGELFF. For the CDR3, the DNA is TGCGCCAGCAGCTTGGGATCGACAGGGAACACCGGGGAGCTGTTTTTT. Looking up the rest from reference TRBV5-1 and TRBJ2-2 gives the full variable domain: KAGVTQTPRYLIKTRGQQVTLSCSPISGHRSVSWYQQTPGQGLQFLFEYFSETQRNKGNFPGRFSGRQFSNSRSEMNVSTLELGDSALYLCASSLGSTGNTGELFFGEGSRLTVL.

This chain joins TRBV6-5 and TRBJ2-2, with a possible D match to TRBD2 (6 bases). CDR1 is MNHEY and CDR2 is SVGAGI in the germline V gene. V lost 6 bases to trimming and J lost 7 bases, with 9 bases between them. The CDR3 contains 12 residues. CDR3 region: CASSSGGGELFF. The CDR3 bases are TGTGCCAGCAGCTCCGGGGGCGGGGAGCTGTTTTTT.